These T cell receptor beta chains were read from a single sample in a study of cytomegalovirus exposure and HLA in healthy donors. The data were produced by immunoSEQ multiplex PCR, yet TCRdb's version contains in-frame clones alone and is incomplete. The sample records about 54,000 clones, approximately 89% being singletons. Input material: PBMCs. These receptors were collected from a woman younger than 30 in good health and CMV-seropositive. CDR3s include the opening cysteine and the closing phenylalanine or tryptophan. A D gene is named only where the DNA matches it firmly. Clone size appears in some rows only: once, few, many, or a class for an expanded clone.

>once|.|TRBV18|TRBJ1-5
TGTGCCAGCTCACGGGGCAGCAATCAGCCCCAGCATTTT
CASSRGSNQPQHF
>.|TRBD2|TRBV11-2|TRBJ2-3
TGTGCCAGCATTTACATAAGCGGGGGCCCAGATACGCAGTATTTT
CASIYISGGPDTQYF
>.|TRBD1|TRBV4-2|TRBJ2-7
TGTGCCAGCAGCCAAGGTGCAGGGGGCTACTACGAGCAGTACTTC
CASSQGAGGYYEQYF
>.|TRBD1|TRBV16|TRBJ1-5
TGTGCCAGCAGCCACGGGCTAGGGACAGACTATCAGCCCCAGCATTTT
CASSHGLGTDYQPQHF
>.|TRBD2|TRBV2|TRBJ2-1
TGTGCCAGCAAAAGCGGGGGGAATTACAATGAGCAGTTCTTC
CASKSGGNYNEQFF
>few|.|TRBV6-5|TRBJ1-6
TGTGCCAGCAGTTATTCCTCTGGGACACACAATTCACCCCTCCACTTT
CASSYSSGTHNSPLHF
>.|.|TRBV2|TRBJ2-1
TGTGCCAGCAGTGAAGTTGCGACAGTCAATGAGCAGTTCTTC
CASSEVATVNEQFF
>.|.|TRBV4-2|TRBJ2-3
TGTGCCAGCAGCCAGGGATCGGCGGGGGCGTACACAGATACGCAGTATTTT
CASSQGSAGAYTDTQYF
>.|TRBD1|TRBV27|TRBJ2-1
TGTGCCAGCAGTGCCAGGACAGGGAGTGGAACCTACAATGAGCAGTTCTTC
CASSARTGSGTYNEQFF
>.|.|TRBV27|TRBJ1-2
TGTGCCAGCTCCCCACAGGCTACTAACTATGGCTACACCTTC
CASSPQATNYGYTF
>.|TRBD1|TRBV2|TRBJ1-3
TGTGCCAGCAGTCCCGGGACAGGGCTCTCTGGAAACACCATATATTTT
CASSPGTGLSGNTIYF
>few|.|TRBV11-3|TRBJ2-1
TGTGCCAGCAGCTTGGGGAGGAGTGAGCAGTTCTTC
CASSLGRSEQFF
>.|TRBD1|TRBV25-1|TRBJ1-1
TGTGCCAGCAGTAACCCCGGGACAGGTTTTAACACTGAAGCTTTCTTT
CASSNPGTGFNTEAFF
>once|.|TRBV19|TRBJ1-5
TGTGCCAGTAGTATTTCCGACAGTGGCAATCAGCCCCAGCATTTT
CASSISDSGNQPQHF
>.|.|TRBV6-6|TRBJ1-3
TGTGCCAGCAGTCGGGAGGCAGTCTCTGGAAACACCATATATTTT
CASSREAVSGNTIYF
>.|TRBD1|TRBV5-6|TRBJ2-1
TGTGCCAGCAGCTTAGTTGGGACAGGGACCTACAATGAGCAGTTCTTC
CASSLVGTGTYNEQFF
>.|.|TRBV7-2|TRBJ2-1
TGTGCCAGCAGCTTTGTCGGCGGATCCTACAATGAGCAGTTCTTC
CASSFVGGSYNEQFF
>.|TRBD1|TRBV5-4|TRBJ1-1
TGTGCCAGCAGCTCCGGGACAGGGTCTTTGAACACTGAAGCTTTCTTT
CASSSGTGSLNTEAFF
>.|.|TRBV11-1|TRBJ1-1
TGTGCCAGCAGCTTAGTGTCGGGGGCTGAAGCTTTCTTT
CASSLVSGAEAFF
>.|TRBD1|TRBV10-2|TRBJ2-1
TGCGCCAGCAGCGCAACGGACAGGGACAACAATGAGCAGTTCTTC
CASSATDRDNNEQFF